The rows below give T cell receptor beta chains drawn from one sample of a study of shared clonotypes between healthy human individuals. The table came from immunoSEQ multiplex PCR; TCRdb's copy has only in-frame clones and leaves some out. This table has about 490,000 clones, roughly 80% appearing once. Sequencing was performed on PBMCs. The receptors were gathered from a woman in her thirties or forties in good health. Some clones in this sample may be carry-over from other donors' samples. CDR3s include the opening cysteine and the closing phenylalanine or tryptophan. Each record gives: CDR3 protein, CDR3 DNA, D gene, V gene, J gene, CDR3 length, clone size. A D gene is named only where the DNA matches it firmly. The size of a clone is reported for some rows only, either as once, few or many, or as a class for expanded clones.

CDR3aa: CASSLGPAGGRGGSGNTIYF; CDR3nt: TGCGCCAGCAGCTTGGGTCCGGCAGGTGGTAGAGGGGGCTCTGGAAACACCATATATTTT; d_gene: NA; v_gene: TRBV5-1; j_gene: TRBJ1-3; len: 20; abundance: once
CDR3aa: CASSPGGVATNEKLFF; CDR3nt: TGTGCCAGCAGCCCCGGCGGAGTTGCAACTAATGAAAAACTGTTTTTT; d_gene: NA; v_gene: TRBV28; j_gene: TRBJ1-4; len: 16; abundance: NA
CDR3aa: CASSNLRQSEAFF; CDR3nt: TGCGCCAGCAGCAACCTGCGACAGTCTGAAGCTTTCTTT; d_gene: NA; v_gene: TRBV10-2; j_gene: TRBJ1-1; len: 13; abundance: few
CDR3aa: CASSWDGYNEQFF; CDR3nt: TGTGCCAGCAGCTGGGACGGCTACAATGAGCAGTTCTTC; d_gene: NA; v_gene: TRBV5-8; j_gene: TRBJ2-1; len: 13; abundance: NA
CDR3aa: CASSPRTATNEKLFF; CDR3nt: TGCGCCAGCAGCCCCCGCACTGCAACTAATGAAAAACTGTTTTTT; d_gene: NA; v_gene: TRBV5-1; j_gene: TRBJ1-4; len: 15; abundance: NA
CDR3aa: CASSFGGRASKETQYF; CDR3nt: TGTGCCAGCAGCTTCGGCGGGAGGGCCTCGAAAGAGACCCAGTACTTC; d_gene: TRBD2; v_gene: TRBV5-4; j_gene: TRBJ2-5; len: 16; abundance: NA
CDR3aa: CASNTGYAEAFF; CDR3nt: TGTGCCAGTAACACAGGGTATGCTGAAGCTTTCTTT; d_gene: NA; v_gene: TRBV19; j_gene: TRBJ1-1; len: 12; abundance: NA
CDR3aa: CASSFIQDLAEQYF; CDR3nt: TGTGCCAGCAGTTTTATACAGGATTTGGCCGAGCAGTACTTC; d_gene: NA; v_gene: TRBV28; j_gene: TRBJ2-7; len: 14; abundance: NA
CDR3aa: CASSLYGGGNTEAFF; CDR3nt: TGTGCCAGCAGCCTCTATGGAGGGGGGAACACTGAAGCTTTCTTT; d_gene: NA; v_gene: TRBV7-2; j_gene: TRBJ1-1; len: 15; abundance: NA
CDR3aa: CASSAYGGEASNQPQHF; CDR3nt: TGCGCCAGCAGTGCCTACGGGGGGGAGGCAAGCAATCAGCCCCAGCATTTT; d_gene: NA; v_gene: TRBV10-2; j_gene: TRBJ1-5; len: 17; abundance: NA
CDR3aa: CASSSFRQGTNEKLFF; CDR3nt: TGTGCCAGCAGTTCCTTTAGACAGGGAACTAATGAAAAACTGTTTTTT; d_gene: TRBD1; v_gene: TRBV6-6; j_gene: TRBJ1-4; len: 16; abundance: NA